This TCR beta chain was captured by sequencing in a study of T cell responses to AZD1222 COVID-19 vaccine (TCRdb year 2021). Study-level background: TCR sequencing was performed for 230 to 250 trial participants, of whom around 200 were given two doses of AZD1222 and 26 were given two doses of MenACWY control vaccine. Enrollment into the trials was organized by age into subgroups of 18-55, 56-69 and 70-plus years, and those subgroups contained roughly 150, 30 and 60 TCR-sequenced participants, respectively. Overall study results and their limits: Participants were mostly white British, with more females than males. The authors suggested clonal diversity may have been underestimated. No day 14 peak-response samples were available, so repertoires were characterized only after the peak T cell response. Reportedly, close to half of the unique spike-specific TCRs recognized epitopes lying outside the regions that are mutated in the B.1.351 and B.1.1.7 variants. The whole spike protein was spanned by vaccine-associated CD4 TCRs, and dominant responses were seen in regions 160-218 and 743-854. Conclusions about previously exposed vaccinees were limited because only six AZD1222 recipients were SARS-CoV-2 seropositive at baseline. After two AZD1222 doses, both the breadth and the depth of spike-specific TCRs were significantly higher than at day 0 and than in MenACWY recipients. In the small 56-69-year group, the increase in depth fell short of significance, most likely because of low power.

The intended sense of this specimen's time point label: about 28 days (+/-7) after the second vaccine dose. AZD1222 recipients whose second dose came at about 4 weeks and those whose second dose came at about 12 weeks were combined into one group, since spike-specific TCR depth and breadth did not differ between the two schedules. Samples from vaccinated people were obtained from the UK trials COV001 and COV002, which included a single-blind randomized controlled phase 2/3 trial of AZD1222 (ChAdOx1 nCoV-19) in healthy adults. For TCRbeta chain sequencing, PBMC samples from trial participants were taken at day 0 and at day 28 after the second dose. The CDR3 regions of human TCRbeta chains were analyzed by immunosequencing. For the original study's pipeline: TCRs in the repertoires were matched against a reference library of SARS-CoV-2-specific TCRs that had been generated with the MIRA antigen-specificity platform. Breadth meant the fraction of unique TCRs that were SARS-CoV-2-associated, whereas depth meant the fraction of total T cells that were SARS-CoV-2-associated. Using the MIRA data, every spike-specific TCR was mapped to the spike region that the TCR reacted to and assigned to either a CD4 or a CD8 class. Log10-transformed breadth and depth values were compared by one-way ANOVA with Sidak's multiple comparisons tests. TCRdb's version of the immuneACCESS table is confined to in-frame rearrangements and falls short of the full clone set. An unresolved V gene accounts for under half of the shortfall where checked; the remainder is of unknown origin. V and J calls and clone size are as listed in that table; D and trimming were resolved from the DNA. The sample table shows around 190,000 clones, and approximately 91% are seen once. The ten top clones hold 1.7% of the sample.

CDR1 GTSNPN and CDR2 SVGIG are derived from the germline V gene (reference sequence). V is pared back by 7 bases and J by 7 bases, with 10 bases lying between the germline termini. The CDR3 has 10 amino acids, counting the end cysteine and phenylalanine. The DNA shown is the 30-base CDR3, in frame from base 1. A note on this clone: This receptor's antigen is unknown. No much larger clone is present one base from it, and per-base qualities are unavailable.

The receptor was isolated from an adult who received the AZD1222 COVID-19 vaccine. The sample consisted of peripheral blood, taken 28 days after the second AZD1222 dose. The chain uses TRBV30 and TRBJ1-2, with the D gene call left open. The CDR3: CAYYTGGYTF. The DNA sequence is given as TGTGCCTATTACACGGGTGGCTACACCTTC.